The 9 T cell receptor beta chains listed next were all sequenced from one sample in a study of shared clonotypes between healthy human individuals. Using immunoSEQ multiplex PCR, the repertoire was profiled, and TCRdb retains in-frame clones only, with some absent. The profile shows hundreds of thousands of clones, around 78% of them singletons. The sequencing input was PBMCs. All receptors derive from a woman in her 40s in good health. Some clones in this sample may be carry-over from other donors' samples.

Concerning this clone: A much more abundant neighbour one base away suggests this may be a read error. The sample carries other DNA sequences with the same CDR3. This sequence joins TRBV2 and TRBJ1-1; D possibly corresponds to TRBD1 (5 bases). CDR1 and CDR2 (germline): SNHLY, FYNNEI. V lost 4 bases to trimming and J lost 11 bases, with 14 bases between them. This CDR3 region has 12 residues. This chain's CDR3 is CASSALTGPAFF. Written as DNA, the CDR3 is TGTGCCAGCAGTGCATTGACGGGGCCGGCTTTCTTT.

This sequence joins TRBV19 and TRBJ1-3, with D hard to call. Germline-derived CDR1 and CDR2 are LNHDA and SQIVND (reference sequence). V lost 1 base to trimming and J lost 2 bases, with 9 bases between them. The CDR3 length is 15 residues. The CDR3 loop reads CASSIARQAGNTIYF. In nucleotides, the CDR3 is TGTGCCAGTAGTATAGCCCGACAAGCTGGAAACACCATATATTTT.

The chain is built from TRBV6-6 and TRBJ1-5; a possible D gene is TRBD1 (6 bases). Germline V gene data show CDR1 as MNHNY and CDR2 as SVGAGI (reference sequence). The germline V and J ends were trimmed by 6 bases and 4 bases, with 13 bases remaining between them. The CDR3 extends over 14 amino acids. The CDR3 sequence is CASSLQGRNQPQHF. In nucleotides, the CDR3 is TGTGCCAGCAGCCTACAGGGACGGAATCAGCCCCAGCATTTT.

A single count supports this clone. This rearrangement joins TRBV28 to TRBJ2-7, with D perhaps matching TRBD2 (7 bases). CDR1 is MDHEN and CDR2 is SYDVKM in the germline V gene. The V and J ends lost 6 bases and 6 bases respectively, with 33 bases between them. This CDR3 is built from 19 residues. The CDR3 DNA follows: TGTGCCAGCAGCCCTCGTGCTAGGGGGGGATATCCTCCGGTTGGCGAGCAGTACTTC. This sequence encodes CASSPRARGGYPPVGEQYF.

Note on this clone: A read error may explain this, as a much larger clone is one base away. The same CDR3 is also encoded by other DNA sequences in this sample. The chain has TRBV5-1 and TRBJ1-1; no clear D gene. The CDR3 sequence is 14 residues long. Germline V gene data show CDR1 as SGHRS and CDR2 as YFSETQ. The V gene lost 4 bases and the J gene lost 3 bases, with 13 bases spanning the gap. CDR3 DNA sequence: TGCGCCAGCAGCCTGGGGAGTCAGGACACTGAAGCTTTCTTT. This gives the protein CASSLGSQDTEAFF.

This rearrangement joins TRBV18 to TRBJ1-2; D is undetermined. The CDR3 has 15 residues. V was shortened by 4 bases and J by 3 bases, with 15 bases between the two germline ends. Germline CDR1 KGHSH, CDR2 LQKENI. CDR3 DNA: TGTGCCAGCTCACTTGACGGGCGGGCGGACTATGGCTACACCTTC. Amino acid sequence: CASSLDGRADYGYTF. The full variable domain, rest sourced from reference TRBV18 and TRBJ1-2, is NAGVMQNPRHLVRRRGQEARLRCSPMKGHSHVYWYRQLPEEGLKFMVYLQKENIIDESGMPKERFSAEFPKEGPSILRIQQVVRGDSAAYFCASSLDGRADYGYTFGSGTRLTVV.

The rearrangement uses TRBV7-2 and TRBJ2-2; D might be TRBD1 (6 bases). Trimming took 5 bases from V and 4 from J, leaving 14 bases between them. The CDR3 runs to 15 residues. Per germline, CDR1 SGHTA and CDR2 FQGNSA. The CDR3 sequence is CASSITGTGTGELFF. CDR3 nucleotide sequence: TGTGCCAGCAGCATCACAGGGACGGGCACCGGGGAGCTGTTTTTT. Combining the CDR3 with reference TRBV7-2 and TRBJ2-2 gives the whole variable domain GAGVSQSPSNKVTEKGKDVELRCDPISGHTALYWYRQSLGQGLEFLIYFQGNSAPDKSGLPSDRFSAERTGGSVSTLTIQRTQQEDSAVYLCASSITGTGTGELFFGEGSRLTVL.

The V gene is TRBV28, the J gene TRBJ2-1, with D possibly TRBD2 on 6 matching bases. Germline V CDR1 and CDR2: MDHEN, SYDVKM. CDR3 length: 12 amino acids. V was pared by 7 bases and J by 9 bases, with 13 bases between. CDR3 in amino acids: CASTGGFGEQFF. CDR3 coding DNA: TGTGCCAGCACAGGAGGGTTCGGTGAGCAGTTCTTC.

The V gene is TRBV7-2, the J gene TRBJ2-5; D not resolved. V was pared by 1 base and J by 2 bases, with 20 bases between. Germline V CDR1 and CDR2: SGHTA, FQGNSA. The CDR3 sequence is 18 residues long. CDR3 bases: TGTGCCAGCAGCTTAGAGCTACCGGTAGGCGGCACACAAGAGACCCAGTACTTC. This translates into CASSLELPVGGTQETQYF.